This TCR beta chain was sequenced for a study of blood T cell repertoires in COVID-19. Study-wide context: Sources were T cells, B-cell-depleted T cells, or PBMCs; the material itself was cDNA or gDNA.

Source study methods: Amplification with reference gene primers provided the estimates of nucleated cell counts. Clones were read by immunoSEQ multiplex PCR, and TCRdb kept only the in-frame ones, dropping some. Clonal size and the V and J genes are those of that table, whereas D and trimming came from the DNA. Here the sample spans some 170,000 clones, 85% being singletons. Deletions cut 4 bases from V and 10 bases from J, with 19 bases between. The germline gives CDR1 SGHDN, CDR2 FVKESK. The CDR3 totals 15 residues. Cohort assignment relied on participant-reported clinical history. Two negative PCRs, clearance, or symptom resolution characterized the recovered Cohort 3 donors.

The TCR was taken from a man in his forties or fifties who had recovered from COVID-19. The specimen was PBMCs or T cells enriched from blood (not recorded which). The chain joins TRBV14 to TRBJ1-4; D is perhaps TRBD1 (5 bases). As DNA, the CDR3 is TGTGCCAGCAGCCCGCAAGGTCCCTGGGGGGGAAAACTGTTTTTT. Translated, it gives CASSPQGPWGGKLFF.